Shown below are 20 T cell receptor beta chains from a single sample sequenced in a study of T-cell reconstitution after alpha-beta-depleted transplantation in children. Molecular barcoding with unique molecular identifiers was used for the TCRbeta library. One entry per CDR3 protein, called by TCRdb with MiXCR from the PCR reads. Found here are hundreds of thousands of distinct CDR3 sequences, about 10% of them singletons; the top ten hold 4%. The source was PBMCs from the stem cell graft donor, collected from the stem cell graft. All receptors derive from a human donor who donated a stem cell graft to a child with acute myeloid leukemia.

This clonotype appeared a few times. The chain's CDR3 is CASSPDRADGYTF. In nucleotides, the CDR3 is TGCGCCAGCAGCCCAGACAGGGCGGACGGCTACACCTTC. This sequence joins TRBV5-1 and TRBJ1-2; 7 nucleotides line up with TRBD1. The CDR3 covers 13 residues. Germline CDR1 reads SGHRS; CDR2 reads YFSETQ. Trimming at V came to 4 bases and at J to 8 bases, leaving 8 bases not matched to a gene.

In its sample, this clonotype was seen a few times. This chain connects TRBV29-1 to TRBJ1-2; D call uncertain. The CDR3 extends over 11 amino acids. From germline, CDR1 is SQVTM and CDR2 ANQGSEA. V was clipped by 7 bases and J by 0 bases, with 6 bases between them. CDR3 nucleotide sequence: TGCAGCGCCCAGACTAACTATGGCTACACCTTC. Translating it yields CSAQTNYGYTF. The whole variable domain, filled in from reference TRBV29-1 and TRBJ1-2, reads SAVISQKPSRDICQRGTSLTIQCQVDSQVTMMFWYRQQPGQSLTLIATANQGSEATYESGFVIDKFPISRPNLTFSTLTVSNMSPEDSSIYLCSAQTNYGYTFGSGTRLTVV.

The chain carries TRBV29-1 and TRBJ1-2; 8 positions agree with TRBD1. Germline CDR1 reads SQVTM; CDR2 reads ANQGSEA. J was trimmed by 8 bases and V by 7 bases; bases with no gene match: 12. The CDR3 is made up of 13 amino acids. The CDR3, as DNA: TGCAGCGGATGGGACAGGTCGTCTCGGGGCTACACCTTC. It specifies CSGWDRSSRGYTF.

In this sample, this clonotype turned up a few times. CDR3 coding DNA: TGTGCCACGCTCGGGCTCTCCGAGCAGTACTTC. Amino acid sequence: CATLGLSEQYF. The chain uses TRBV6-6 and TRBJ2-7, with no clear D. Looked up from germline, CDR1 is MNHNY and CDR2 is SVGAGI (reference sequence). This CDR3 has 11 amino acids. Trimming shortened V by 10 bases and J by 6 bases, and 13 bases separated the two germline ends.

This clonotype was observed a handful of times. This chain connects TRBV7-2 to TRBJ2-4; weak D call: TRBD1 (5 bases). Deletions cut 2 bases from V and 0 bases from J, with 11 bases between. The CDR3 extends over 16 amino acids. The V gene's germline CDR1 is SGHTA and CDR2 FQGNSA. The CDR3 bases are TGTGCCAGCAGCTTACAGGGTGGGCTAGCCAAAAACATTCAGTACTTC. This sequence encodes CASSLQGGLAKNIQYF.

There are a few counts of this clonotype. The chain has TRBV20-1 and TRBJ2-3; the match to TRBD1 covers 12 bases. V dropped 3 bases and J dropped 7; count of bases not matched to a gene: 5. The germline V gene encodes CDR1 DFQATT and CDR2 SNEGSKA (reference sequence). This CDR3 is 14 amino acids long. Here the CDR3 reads CSARGTGGINTQYF. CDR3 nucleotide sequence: TGCAGTGCTAGGGGGACAGGGGGCATTAATACGCAGTATTTT.

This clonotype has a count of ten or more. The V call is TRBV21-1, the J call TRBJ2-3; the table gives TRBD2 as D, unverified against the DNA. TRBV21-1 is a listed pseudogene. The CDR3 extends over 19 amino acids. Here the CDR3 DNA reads TGTGCCAGCAGCAAACTCTCTCTTACTAGCGCTGCTAGCACAGATACGCAGTATTTT. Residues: CASSKLSLTSAASTDTQYF.

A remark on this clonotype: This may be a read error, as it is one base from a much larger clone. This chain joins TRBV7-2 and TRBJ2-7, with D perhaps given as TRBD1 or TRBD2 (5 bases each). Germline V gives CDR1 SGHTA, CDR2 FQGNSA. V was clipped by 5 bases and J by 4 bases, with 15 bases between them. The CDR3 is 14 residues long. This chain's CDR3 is CASSNIVGPYEQYF. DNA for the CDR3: TGTGCCAGCAGCAACATAGTGGGACCATACGAGCAGTACTTC.

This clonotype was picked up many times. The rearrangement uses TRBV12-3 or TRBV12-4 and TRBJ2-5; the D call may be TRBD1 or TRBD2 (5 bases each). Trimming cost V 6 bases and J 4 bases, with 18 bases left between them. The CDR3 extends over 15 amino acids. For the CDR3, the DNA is TGTGCCAGCAGCCGCCTATTACGGGACCCAGAGACCCAGTACTTC. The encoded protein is CASSRLLRDPETQYF.

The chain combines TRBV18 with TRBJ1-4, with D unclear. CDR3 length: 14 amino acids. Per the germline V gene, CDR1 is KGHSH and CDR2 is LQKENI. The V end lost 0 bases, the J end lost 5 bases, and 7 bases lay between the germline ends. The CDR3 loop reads CASSPPSVNEKLFF. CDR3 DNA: TGTGCCAGCTCACCACCGAGTGTCAATGAAAAACTGTTTTTT.

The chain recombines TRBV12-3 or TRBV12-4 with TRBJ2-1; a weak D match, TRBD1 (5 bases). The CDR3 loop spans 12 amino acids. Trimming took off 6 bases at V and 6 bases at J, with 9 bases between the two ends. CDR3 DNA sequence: TGTGCCAGCAGGGGTGGGGCCAATGAGCAGTTCTTC. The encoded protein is CASRGGANEQFF.

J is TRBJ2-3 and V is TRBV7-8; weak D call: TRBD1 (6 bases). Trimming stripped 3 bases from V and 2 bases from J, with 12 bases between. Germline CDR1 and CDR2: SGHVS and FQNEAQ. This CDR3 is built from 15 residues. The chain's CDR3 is CASSLGQEFTDTQYF. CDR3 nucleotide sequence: TGTGCCAGCAGCTTGGGACAAGAATTCACAGATACGCAGTATTTT.

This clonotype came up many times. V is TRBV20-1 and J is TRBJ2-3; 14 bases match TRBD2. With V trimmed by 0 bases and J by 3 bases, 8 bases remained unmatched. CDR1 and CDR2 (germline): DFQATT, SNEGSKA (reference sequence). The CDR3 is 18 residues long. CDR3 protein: CSARDLVGTSGRTDTQYF. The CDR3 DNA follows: TGCAGTGCTAGAGATCTCGTAGGGACTAGCGGGAGAACAGATACGCAGTATTTT.

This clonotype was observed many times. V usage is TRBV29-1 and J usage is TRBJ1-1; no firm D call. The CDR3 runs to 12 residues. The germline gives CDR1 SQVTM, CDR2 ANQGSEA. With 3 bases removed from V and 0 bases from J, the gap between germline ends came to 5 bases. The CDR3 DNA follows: TGCAGCGTTGACAGGTTGAACACTGAAGCTTTCTTT. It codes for CSVDRLNTEAFF.

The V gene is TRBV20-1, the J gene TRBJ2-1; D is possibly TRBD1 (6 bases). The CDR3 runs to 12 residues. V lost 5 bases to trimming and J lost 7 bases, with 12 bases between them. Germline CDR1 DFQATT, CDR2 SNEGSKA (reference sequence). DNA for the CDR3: TGCAGTGCTTACAGGGATCGGAATGAGCAGTTCTTC. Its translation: CSAYRDRNEQFF.

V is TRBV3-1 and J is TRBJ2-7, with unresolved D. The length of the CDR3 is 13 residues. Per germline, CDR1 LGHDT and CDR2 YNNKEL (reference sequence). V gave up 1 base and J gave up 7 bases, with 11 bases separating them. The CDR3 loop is CASSQGAGDEQYF. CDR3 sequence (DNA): TGTGCCAGCAGCCAAGGAGCTGGCGATGAGCAGTACTTC.

The CDR3 sequence: CATSSPGRRVDEQFF. For the CDR3, the DNA is TGTGCCACCAGCAGTCCCGGGAGACGGGTGGATGAGCAGTTCTTC. The rearrangement links TRBV15 to TRBJ2-1; perhaps TRBD2 as D (6 bases). Germline V gene data show CDR1 as LNHNV and CDR2 as YYDKDF (reference sequence). The CDR3 extends over 15 amino acids. The V and J ends lost 3 bases and 8 bases respectively, with 17 bases between them.

CDR3 in DNA: TGCAGCGTTAACAATGACAGAACCGAGCAGTTCTTC. Translating gives CSVNNDRTEQFF. The genes are TRBV29-1 and TRBJ2-1; weak D call: TRBD1 (5 bases). Trimming left V 5 bases short and J 10 bases short, with 15 bases between. Per germline, CDR1 SQVTM and CDR2 ANQGSEA. This CDR3 has 12 residues.

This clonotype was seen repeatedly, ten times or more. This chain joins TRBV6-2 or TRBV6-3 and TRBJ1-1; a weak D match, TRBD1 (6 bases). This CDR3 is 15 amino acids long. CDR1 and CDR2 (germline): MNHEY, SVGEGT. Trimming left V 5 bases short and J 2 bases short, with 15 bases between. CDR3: CASSETGQLNTEAFF. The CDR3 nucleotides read TGTGCCAGCAGTGAAACCGGACAGCTTAACACTGAAGCTTTCTTT.

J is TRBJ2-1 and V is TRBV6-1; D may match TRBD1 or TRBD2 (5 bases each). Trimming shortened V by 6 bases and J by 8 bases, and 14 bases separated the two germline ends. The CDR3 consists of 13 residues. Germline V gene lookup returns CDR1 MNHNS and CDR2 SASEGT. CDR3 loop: CASRAPGAYEQFF. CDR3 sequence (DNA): TGTGCCAGCAGGGCGCCCGGGGCCTATGAGCAGTTCTTC.